This T cell receptor beta chain was recovered during a study of early T cells in non-severe SARS-CoV-2 infection. Turning to the study itself: Chains stayed unpaired after sequencing of bulk RNA from unsorted whole blood. Study-wide points: Reliance on VDJdb matching favored anti-spike CD8 responses; private and CD4 specificities were missed.

This clonotype was counted ten times or more. Its antigen is not identified. Researchers attached unique molecular identifiers to individual cDNA molecules. TCRdb ran MiXCR on the 5' RACE reads and lists one entry per CDR3 protein. The sample has some 71,000 distinct CDR3 sequences, about 10% seen once. CDR3 size: 15 residues. Trimming took off 3 bases at V and 4 bases at J, with 16 bases between the two ends. Germline V lookup: CDR1 SGHRS, CDR2 YFSETQ. The V and J genes are TRBV5-1 and TRBJ1-1; D remains unclear. The source of this sequence is an adult who was a healthcare worker with PCR-confirmed SARS-CoV-2 infection or an uninfected control (not recorded which). Material for sequencing was whole blood. The CDR3 DNA is TGCGCCAGCAGCTCTGAGGCGGGCTTAAGCACTGAAGCTTTCTTT. Translation gives CASSSEAGLSTEAFF.